This TCR beta chain originates from a study of beta chain features in type 1 diabetes (dated 2018 in TCRdb). With respect to the entire study: Mean age, gender distribution, total cell number and subset yield were not different between patients and healthy donors. A total of roughly 110 million sorted cells were examined across all samples, and the number of cells per subset was strongly correlated with RNA yield. In the study, recently diagnosed type 1 diabetes patients and matched healthy donors were compared on the TCRB repertoires of their sorted circulating CD4+ T cell subsets. Regulatory and stem cell-like memory subsets were isolated from only 8 patients and roughly eight healthy donors, whereas naive and central memory subsets came from all 28 donors.

This clone occurred a few times. Its recognized antigen is unknown. Base qualities are missing; no much larger clone stands one base away. Points the paper makes about the study in general: Patients with type 1 diabetes made fewer insertions and deleted more nucleotides at VDJ recombination sites, implying thymic rearrangement abnormalities. Because cDNA was sequenced instead of genomic DNA, highly expressing activated cells could be over-represented, though the groups showed no difference in activation or CD3 levels. Naive, central memory and regulatory TCRB repertoires appeared to be more alike among patients than among healthy donors. Only small numbers of individuals were included in the HLA sub-analyses, which left unresolved whether HLA type had any influence on TCRB rearrangement. A moderate but significant shortening of TCRB CDR3 length was observed in type 1 diabetes patients in all four CD4+ subsets. Shorter templates might be favored by PCR, yet because patient and control samples were amplified and corrected together, any such skew would affect both groups equally.

The CDR3 covers 16 residues, taking in both the cysteine and the phenylalanine. The CDR3 DNA has 48 bases and is translated from base 1. A distance of 11 bases separates the germline ends of V and J, which lose 1 base and 1 base respectively. Via the germline V gene, CDR1 is KGHSH and CDR2 LQKENI. From each donor, a single peripheral blood sample of about 116 mL on average was drawn into heparinised tubes. A BD FACSAria II and a panel including CD45RO, CCR7, CD25, CD127, CD95 and CD27 were used to sort naive, central memory, regulatory and stem cell-like memory CD4+ T cells. Purity was above 95% for every sorted population. Right away, PBMCs were isolated by Lymphoprep density gradient centrifugation and were stained directly, with no culture step. Samples were stained and sorted in pairs, with one healthy donor and one patient per experiment, so that batch effects were minimized. The entire isolated RNA was reverse transcribed using the High Capacity cDNA Reverse Transcription Kit, and thus expressed TCRB transcripts were sequenced. Deep immunoSEQ sequencing was performed on naive, central memory and regulatory T cell samples, with an average of around 3.4 million total reads per sample. Sorted cells were lysed in RLT buffer and RNA was extracted with DNase-treated RNeasy Micro or Mini kits, depending on cell number. To prevent cross-contamination, each cell subset was processed individually, whereas patient and healthy donor samples were processed jointly. TCRB sequences were amplified from cDNA with the immunoSEQ multiplex PCR, producing 87-bp fragments spanning the CDR3 region. The amplicons were sequenced using the Illumina HiSeq platform. Per the source publication's procedure: Synthetic template baselines were used to correct PCR bias computationally, reads within Hamming distance 2 were collapsed, and singletons that could not be merged were discarded. Reads were aligned against IMGT to assign V, D and J genes, CDR3 length and insertions or deletions at six rearrangement sites. Within each subset, clonotype counts were normalized to the number of sorted cells before true diversity and Gini coefficients were calculated with the tcR R package. The overlap coefficient, calculated on TCRB nucleotide sequences, was used to quantify repertoire sharing. Out-of-frame TCRB sequences from naive cells were analyzed as a proxy for the pre-selection repertoire. Here the immuneACCESS table is served through TCRdb, limited to in-frame sequences with V and J called. Missing clones are a known gap in these copies; in checked studies unresolved V genes cover under half, and the rest lacks a known reason. V and J calls and clone size are as listed in that table; D and trimming were resolved from the DNA. The sample data list about half a million clones, and approximately 31% of these were observed just once. The ten largest clones add up to more than 0.055% of the sample.

This TCR was sampled from a man aged 18 to 29 in good health. The sequenced material came from naive CD4+ T cells from blood. The sample's cell subset or site label, decoded: true naive CD4+ T cells. Rearrangement joined TRBV18 to TRBJ2-1; TRBD2 might be the D gene, on 5 matching bases. CDR3 region: CASSPLTSSSYNEQFF. The DNA sequence is as follows: TGTGCCAGCTCACCACTCACTAGTTCGTCCTACAATGAGCAGTTCTTC.